Below are 11 T cell receptor beta chains sequenced from a single sample in a study of cytomegalovirus exposure and HLA in healthy donors. PCR involved 60 Vbeta and 13 Jbeta primers. Data came from immunoSEQ multiplex PCR; TCRdb stores just in-frame clones and leaves some out. In the table there are 170,000 or so clones, around four fifths of which are singletons. The specimen was PBMCs. Receptor source: a woman aged 45-65 years in good health and CMV-seropositive.

This clone came up a few times. Sequence at one end of the junction differs from germline and may be a read error. The chain employs TRBV6-5 and TRBJ2-5; TRBD2 might be the D (6 bases). This CDR3 has 12 amino acids. CDR1 and CDR2 (germline): MNHEY, SVGAGI. The CDR3 region is CASSYGRENQYF. CDR3 sequence (DNA): TGTGCCAGCAGTTACGGCCGGGAGAACCAGTACTTC.

V usage is TRBV14 and J usage is TRBJ2-1; 9 bases match TRBD1. Germline assignment: CDR1 SGHDN and CDR2 FVKESK. This CDR3 spans 16 amino acids. Trimming took 4 bases from V and 0 from J; bases not matched to a gene: 4. The CDR3, as DNA: TGTGCCAGCAGCCTGCGGACAGGGGCCTCCTACAATGAGCAGTTCTTC. Translating it yields CASSLRTGASYNEQFF.

The chain carries TRBV5-8 and TRBJ1-6; D uncertain. Germline CDR1 SGHTS, CDR2 YDEGEE. V shed 0 bases and J shed 8 bases, with 6 bases lying between them. The length of the CDR3 is 13 residues. CDR3 nucleotide sequence: TGTGCCAGCAGCTTGGCGCGTGATTCACCCCTCCACTTT. Translated: CASSLARDSPLHF.

This chain uses TRBV13 with TRBJ2-1; 8 bases agree with TRBD2. Unmatched junction bases numbered 6, after V lost 8 bases and J lost 6 bases. CDR1 PRHDT and CDR2 FYEKMQ come from the germline V gene (reference sequence). The CDR3 has 13 residues. CDR3 DNA: TGTGCCAGCCGGGGGGGCCAGGGCAATGAGCAGTTCTTC. Translated: CASRGGQGNEQFF.

This clone was found once. This chain joins TRBV5-1 and TRBJ1-6, with 7 bases fitting TRBD1. CDR1 SGHRS and CDR2 YFSETQ come from the germline V gene. Trimming took 8 bases from V and 8 from J; bases not matched to a gene: 10. CDR3 length: 14 residues. In nucleotides, the CDR3 is TGCGCCAGTCAGTGGGGACAGTACGATTCACCCCTCCACTTT. It is translated as CASQWGQYDSPLHF.

V and J are TRBV9 and TRBJ2-7; 7 nucleotides match TRBD2. Germline CDR1 reads SGDLS; CDR2 reads YYNGEE. The CDR3 consists of 15 residues. Trimming cost V 0 bases and J 2 bases; bases outside gene matches: 5. CDR3: CASSVDVAGAYEQYF. The CDR3 DNA reads as TGTGCCAGCAGCGTAGACGTTGCGGGGGCCTACGAGCAGTACTTC.

V is TRBV7-3 and J is TRBJ2-3; 10 nucleotides line up with TRBD1. Germline trimming cut 3 bases from V and 4 bases from J; bases unmatched to any gene: 7. CDR3 size: 16 residues. Germline CDR1 is SGHTA and CDR2 is FQGTGA. Here the CDR3 reads CASSFQTGGLADTQYF. The CDR3 DNA is TGTGCCAGCAGCTTCCAGACAGGGGGCCTGGCAGATACGCAGTATTTT.

The chain carries TRBV7-8 and TRBJ1-4, with 7 bases identical to TRBD1. Germline V CDR1 and CDR2: SGHVS, FQNEAQ. The CDR3 consists of 15 residues. J was trimmed by 4 bases and V by 4 bases; bases with no gene match: 6. Here the CDR3 DNA reads TGTGCCAGCAGCTCCCCGGGACAGTATAATGAAAAACTGTTTTTT. Residues: CASSSPGQYNEKLFF.

This chain links TRBV4-2 with TRBJ2-5; 8 positions match TRBD1. CDR1 and CDR2 (germline): LGHNA, YNFKEQ. V shed 1 base, J shed 4 bases, and the junction held 2 bases outside the gene matches. CDR3 length: 14 amino acids. CDR3 bases: TGTGCCAGCAGCCAAGGGACAGGGTCAGAGACCCAGTACTTC. Translation: CASSQGTGSETQYF.

This chain connects TRBV7-7 to TRBJ2-2, with 9 bases that match TRBD2. This CDR3 spans 16 amino acids. The trim removed 5 bases at V and 5 bases at J, leaving 9 bases unmatched. Germline CDR1 reads SSHAT; CDR2 reads FNYEAQ (reference sequence). CDR3 residues: CASSPRGGAQTGELFF. The CDR3 DNA sequence: TGTGCCAGCAGCCCCCGCGGGGGGGCACAAACCGGGGAGCTGTTTTTT.

This chain joins TRBV6-5 and TRBJ2-2, with D maybe TRBD1 (6 bases). The CDR3 contains 13 residues. The ends were cut back, 6 bases at V and 5 bases at J, with 10 bases in the middle. Germline V gene lookup returns CDR1 MNHEY and CDR2 SVGAGI. The CDR3 DNA follows: TGTGCCAGCAGACAGGGAAGAACCGGGGAGCTGTTTTTT. It codes for CASRQGRTGELFF.